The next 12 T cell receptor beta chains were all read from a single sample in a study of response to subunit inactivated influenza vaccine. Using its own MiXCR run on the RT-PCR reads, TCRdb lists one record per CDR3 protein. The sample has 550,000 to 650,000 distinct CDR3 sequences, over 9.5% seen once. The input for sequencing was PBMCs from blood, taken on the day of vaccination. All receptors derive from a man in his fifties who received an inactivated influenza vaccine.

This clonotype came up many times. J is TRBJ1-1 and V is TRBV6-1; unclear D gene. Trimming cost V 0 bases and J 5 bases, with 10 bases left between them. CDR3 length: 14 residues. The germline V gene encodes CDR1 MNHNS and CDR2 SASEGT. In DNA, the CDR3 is TGTGCCAGCAGTGAAGCCCACGGCCTAACTGAAGCTTTCTTT. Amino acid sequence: CASSEAHGLTEAFF.

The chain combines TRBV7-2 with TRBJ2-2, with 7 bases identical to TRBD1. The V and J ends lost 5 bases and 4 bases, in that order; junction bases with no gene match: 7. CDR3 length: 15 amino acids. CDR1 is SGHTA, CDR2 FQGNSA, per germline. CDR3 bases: TGTGCCAGCAGCGGAATCCCAGGGGGCACCGGGGAGCTGTTTTTT. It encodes CASSGIPGGTGELFF.

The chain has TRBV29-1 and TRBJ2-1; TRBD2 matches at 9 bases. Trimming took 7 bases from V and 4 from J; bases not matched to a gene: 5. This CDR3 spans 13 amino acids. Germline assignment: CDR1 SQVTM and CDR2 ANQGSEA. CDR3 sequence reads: CSGGSGSYNEQFF. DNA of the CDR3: TGCAGCGGGGGTAGCGGGAGTTACAATGAGCAGTTCTTC.

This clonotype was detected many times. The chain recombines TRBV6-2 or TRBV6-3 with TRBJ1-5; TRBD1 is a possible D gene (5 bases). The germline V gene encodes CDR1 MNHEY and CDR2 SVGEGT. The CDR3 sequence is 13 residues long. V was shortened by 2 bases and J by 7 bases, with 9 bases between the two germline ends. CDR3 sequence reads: CASSYGGNQPQHF. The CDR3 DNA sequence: TGTGCCAGCAGTTACGGGGGAAACCAGCCCCAGCATTTT.

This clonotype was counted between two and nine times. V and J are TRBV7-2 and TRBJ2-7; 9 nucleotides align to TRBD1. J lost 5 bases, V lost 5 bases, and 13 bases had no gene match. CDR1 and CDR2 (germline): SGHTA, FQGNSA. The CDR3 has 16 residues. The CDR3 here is CASSPDLRDRVNEQYF. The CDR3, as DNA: TGTGCCAGCAGCCCCGATCTCCGGGACAGGGTGAACGAGCAGTACTTC.

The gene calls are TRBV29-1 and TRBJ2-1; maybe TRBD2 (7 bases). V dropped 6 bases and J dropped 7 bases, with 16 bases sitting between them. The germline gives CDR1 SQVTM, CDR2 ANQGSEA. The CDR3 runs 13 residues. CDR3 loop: CSVRGGGGNEQFF. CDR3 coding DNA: TGCAGCGTCCGAGGGGGGGGAGGGAATGAGCAGTTCTTC.

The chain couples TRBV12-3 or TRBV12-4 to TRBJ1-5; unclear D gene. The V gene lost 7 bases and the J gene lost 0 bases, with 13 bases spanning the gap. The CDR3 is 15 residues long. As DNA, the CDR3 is TGTGCCAGCAAACAAATGGACCCTAGCAATCAGCCCCAGCATTTT. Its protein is CASKQMDPSNQPQHF.

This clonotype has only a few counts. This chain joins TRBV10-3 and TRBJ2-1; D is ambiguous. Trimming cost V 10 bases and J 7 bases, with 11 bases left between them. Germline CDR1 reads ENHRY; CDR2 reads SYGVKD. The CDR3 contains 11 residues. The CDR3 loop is CATSFQNEQFF. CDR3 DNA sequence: TGTGCCACCTCTTTCCAGAATGAGCAGTTCTTC.

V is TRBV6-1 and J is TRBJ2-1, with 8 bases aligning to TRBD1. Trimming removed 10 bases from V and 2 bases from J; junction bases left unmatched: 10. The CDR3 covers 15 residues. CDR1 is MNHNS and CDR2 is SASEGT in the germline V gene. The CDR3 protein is CATDTDRAAYNEQFF. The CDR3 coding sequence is TGTGCCACCGATACGGACAGGGCCGCCTACAATGAGCAGTTCTTC.

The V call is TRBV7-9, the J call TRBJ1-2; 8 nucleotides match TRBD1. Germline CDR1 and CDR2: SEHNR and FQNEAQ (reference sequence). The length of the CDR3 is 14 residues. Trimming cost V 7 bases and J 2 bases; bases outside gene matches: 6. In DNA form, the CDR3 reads TGTGCCAGCACCAGGACAGGGCCAAACTATGGCTACACCTTC. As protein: CASTRTGPNYGYTF.

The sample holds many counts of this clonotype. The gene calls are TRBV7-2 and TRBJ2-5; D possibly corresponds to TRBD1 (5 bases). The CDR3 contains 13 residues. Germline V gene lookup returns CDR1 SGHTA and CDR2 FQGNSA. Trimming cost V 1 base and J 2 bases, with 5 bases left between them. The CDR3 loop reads CASSLGTQETQYF. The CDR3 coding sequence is TGTGCCAGCAGCTTAGGGACACAAGAGACCCAGTACTTC.

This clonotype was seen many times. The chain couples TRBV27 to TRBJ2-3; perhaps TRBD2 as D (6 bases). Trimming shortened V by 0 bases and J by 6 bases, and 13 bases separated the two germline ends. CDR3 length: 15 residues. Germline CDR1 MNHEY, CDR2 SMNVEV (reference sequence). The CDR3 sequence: CASSLSAGLLDTQYF. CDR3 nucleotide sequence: TGTGCCAGCAGTTTATCTGCGGGACTTTTGGATACGCAGTATTTT.